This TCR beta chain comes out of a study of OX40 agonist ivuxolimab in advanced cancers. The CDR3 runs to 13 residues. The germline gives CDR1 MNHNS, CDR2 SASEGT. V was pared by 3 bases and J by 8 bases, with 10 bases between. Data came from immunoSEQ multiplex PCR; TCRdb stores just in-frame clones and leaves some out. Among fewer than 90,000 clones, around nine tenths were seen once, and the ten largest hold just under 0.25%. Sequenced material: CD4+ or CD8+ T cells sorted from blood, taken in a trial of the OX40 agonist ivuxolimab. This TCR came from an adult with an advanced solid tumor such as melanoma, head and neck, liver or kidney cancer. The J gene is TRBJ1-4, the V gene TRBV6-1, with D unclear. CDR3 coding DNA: TGTGCCAGCAGTGACAGGCCGGGGGAAAAACTGTTTTTT. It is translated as CASSDRPGEKLFF.